This T cell receptor beta chain was captured by sequencing in a study of T cells in Graves' hyperthyroidism and ophthalmopathy. This clonotype was recorded at least ten times. Germline V gene lookup returns CDR1 SNHLY and CDR2 FYNNEI. This CDR3 contains 13 residues. The germline V and J ends were trimmed by 4 bases and 7 bases, with 14 bases remaining between them. TCR beta CDR3 regions were amplified from RNA. Primed by the HTBI set, a first-round RT-PCR was run on the TCR CDR3. TCRdb recomputed calls from the multiplex PCR reads with MiXCR, one row per CDR3 protein. This table has fewer than 450,000 distinct CDR3 sequences, 15% to 20% appearing once. Predating any ophthalmopathy symptoms, the blood sample was taken at first hyperthyroidism diagnosis.

J is TRBJ2-7 and V is TRBV2, with D hard to call. The sequencing input was blood. This receptor was obtained from a woman aged 25 to 39 with Graves' hyperthyroidism that later progressed to Graves' ophthalmopathy. The CDR3 loop is CASSVGEAQEQYF. Written as DNA, the CDR3 is TGTGCCAGCAGTGTTGGGGAAGCTCAGGAGCAGTACTTC.